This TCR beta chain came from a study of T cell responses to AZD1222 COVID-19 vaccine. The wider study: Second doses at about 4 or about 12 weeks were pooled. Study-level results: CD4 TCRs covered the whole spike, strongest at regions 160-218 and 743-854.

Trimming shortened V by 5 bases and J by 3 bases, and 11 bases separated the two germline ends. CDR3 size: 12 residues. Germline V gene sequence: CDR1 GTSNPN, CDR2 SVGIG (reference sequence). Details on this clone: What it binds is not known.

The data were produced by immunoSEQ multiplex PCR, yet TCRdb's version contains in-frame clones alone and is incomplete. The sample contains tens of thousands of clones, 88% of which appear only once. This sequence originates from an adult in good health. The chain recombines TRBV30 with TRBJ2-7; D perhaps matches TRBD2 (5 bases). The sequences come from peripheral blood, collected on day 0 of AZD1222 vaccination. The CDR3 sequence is CAWSWTDYEQYF. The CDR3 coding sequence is TGTGCCTGGTCATGGACTGACTACGAGCAGTACTTC.